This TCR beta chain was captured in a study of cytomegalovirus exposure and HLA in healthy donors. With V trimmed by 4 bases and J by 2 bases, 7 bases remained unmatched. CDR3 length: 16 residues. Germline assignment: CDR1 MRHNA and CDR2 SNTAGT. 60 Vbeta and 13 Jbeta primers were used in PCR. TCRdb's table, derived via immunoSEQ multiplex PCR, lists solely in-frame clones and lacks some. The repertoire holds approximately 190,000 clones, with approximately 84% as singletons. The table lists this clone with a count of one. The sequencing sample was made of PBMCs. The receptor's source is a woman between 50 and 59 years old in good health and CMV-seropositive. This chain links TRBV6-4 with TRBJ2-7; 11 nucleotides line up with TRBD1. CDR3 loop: CASSAPGTGGTYEQYF. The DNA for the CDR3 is TGTGCCAGCAGTGCCCCCGGGACAGGGGGTACCTACGAGCAGTACTTC.